This entry features one TCR beta chain sequence. Trimming cost V 7 bases and J 3 bases, with 12 bases left between them. CDR3 length: 12 amino acids. Germline CDR1 and CDR2: SQVTM and ANQGSEA. Using immunoSEQ multiplex PCR, the repertoire was profiled, and TCRdb retains in-frame clones only, with some absent. This repertoire shows tens of thousands of clones, nearly 90% found once; its top ten account for under 6.5%. The data originate from a study of T cell changes during pregnancy in multiple sclerosis. This clonotype was obtained from a female donor in good health, enrolled as a control in a pregnancy study. The gene calls are TRBV29-1 and TRBJ1-2; possibly TRBD1 for D (5 bases). The sample in question was peripheral blood, obtained after pregnancy. CDR3 bases: TGCAGCGGTTCCAGGGTTGACTATGGCTACACCTTC. Amino acids: CSGSRVDYGYTF. Filled out from reference TRBV29-1 and TRBJ1-2, the complete variable domain reads SAVISQKPSRDICQRGTSLTIQCQVDSQVTMMFWYRQQPGQSLTLIATANQGSEATYESGFVIDKFPISRPNLTFSTLTVSNMSPEDSSIYLCSGSRVDYGYTFGSGTRLTVV.